The 17 T cell receptor beta chains below were found in one sample sequenced in a study of CD8 T cells in ankylosing spondylitis (dated by TCRdb to 2017 to 2019). These TCRs' antigens remain unknown. The study at large found these results: Blood from ankylosing spondylitis patients appeared to be characterized by a TCR beta motif composed of roughly eight highly homologous amino acid variants.

The method was 5' RACE. The data were produced on an Illumina HiSeq 2500. Using fastp at Q25 and MiXCR, TCRdb reprocessed the public reads and kept productive beta chains. Rows are unified per CDR3 protein, each entry keeping the most common DNA and genes. For this sample there are some 140,000 distinct CDR3 sequences; over 15% appear just once. The ten biggest clones cover roughly a third of the sample. The sample taken for sequencing was blood, either unsorted or a sorted T cell fraction (not recorded which). These receptors were taken from a male donor with ankylosing spondylitis.

The chain joins TRBV27 to TRBJ2-5; D uncertain. CDR3 length: 15 residues. V lost 5 bases and J lost 1, with 14 bases in between. CDR1 and CDR2 from the germline V gene are MNHEY and SMNVEV (reference sequence). In DNA form, the CDR3 reads TGTGCCAGCAGTCACCGCTTGACCACCCAAGAGACCCAGTACTTC. Translated: CASSHRLTTQETQYF.

This chain links TRBV11-3 with TRBJ2-5; 7 bases are a match to TRBD1. This CDR3 region has 15 residues. Per the germline V gene, CDR1 is SGHNT and CDR2 is YENEEA. Losses at the gene ends were 5 bases for V and 5 bases for J; bases not matched to a gene: 11. In DNA, the CDR3 is TGTGCCAGCAGCGCAACCACAGGGGTTTTGGAGACCCAGTACTTC. Protein product: CASSATTGVLETQYF.

This chain connects TRBV10-3 to TRBJ1-3; TRBD1 aligns across 7 bases. This CDR3 contains 16 residues. V trimming: 0 bases; J trimming: 0 bases; junction bases outside the gene matches: 2. The germline CDR1 and CDR2 sequences are ENHRY and SYGVKD. The CDR3 coding sequence is TGTGCCATCAGTGAGTCGTACAGGGGCTCTGGAAACACCATATATTTT. It yields the protein CAISESYRGSGNTIYF.

J is TRBJ2-5 and V is TRBV7-8, with D hard to call. This CDR3 is built from 14 residues. Per germline, CDR1 SGHVS and CDR2 FQNEAQ. Trimming shortened V by 0 bases and J by 0 bases, and 5 bases separated the two germline ends. CDR3 in DNA: TGTGCCAGCAGCTTAGCTAAGTACCAAGAGACCCAGTACTTC. Translated: CASSLAKYQETQYF.

The gene calls are TRBV4-2 and TRBJ2-7; 10 bases agree with TRBD2. Per the germline V gene, CDR1 is LGHNA and CDR2 is YNFKEQ. The CDR3 is 15 amino acids. With V trimmed by 0 bases and J by 3 bases, 2 bases remained unmatched. The CDR3: CASSQELAGGYEQYF. CDR3 coding DNA: TGTGCCAGCAGCCAAGAATTAGCGGGGGGCTACGAGCAGTACTTC.

This clonotype occurred a few times. The J gene is TRBJ1-3, the V gene TRBV6-1; D may be TRBD1 (5 bases). Trimming pared 7 bases from V and 0 bases from J, leaving 13 bases between. The CDR3 loop spans 15 amino acids. Germline V CDR1 and CDR2: MNHNS, SASEGT. In DNA form, the CDR3 reads TGTGCCAGCAACTCTAGGGGTGCCTCTGGAAACACCATATATTTT. This gives the protein CASNSRGASGNTIYF.

The rearrangement links TRBV7-3 to TRBJ2-1, with D unclear. Germline lookup yields CDR1 SGHTA and CDR2 FQGTGA. Deletions cut 7 bases from V and 8 bases from J, with 9 bases between. The CDR3 spans 11 residues. The CDR3, as DNA: TGTGCCAGCACTCAAGGGCATGAGCAGTTCTTC. The encoded protein is CASTQGHEQFF.

This clonotype was counted a few times. The V call is TRBV20-1, the J call TRBJ2-7, with 7 bases matching TRBD2. CDR3 size: 11 residues. Germline CDR1 DFQATT, CDR2 SNEGSKA (reference sequence). The CDR3 sequence: CSAGTNYEQYF. CDR3 bases: TGCAGCGCCGGGACTAACTACGAGCAGTACTTC.

This chain connects TRBV13 to TRBJ2-1; D is undetermined. The CDR3 has 13 residues. Germline V gene sequence: CDR1 PRHDT, CDR2 FYEKMQ (reference sequence). V lost 5 bases and J lost 4, with 9 bases in between. The CDR3 loop is CASSPSRYNEQFF. The CDR3 DNA reads as TGTGCCAGCAGCCCCAGCAGGTACAATGAGCAGTTCTTC.

This clonotype was detected only a few times. This chain connects TRBV5-5 to TRBJ1-5; D might be TRBD1 (6 bases). Looked up from germline, CDR1 is SGHKS and CDR2 is YYEKEE (reference sequence). The V end lost 0 bases, the J end lost 0 bases, and 13 bases lay between the germline ends. The CDR3 contains 17 residues. The CDR3 region is CASSLARDIYSNQPQHF. Written as DNA, the CDR3 is TGTGCCAGCAGCTTGGCCAGGGACATTTATAGCAATCAGCCCCAGCATTTT.

In its sample, this clonotype was seen a few times. J is TRBJ1-2 and V is TRBV20-1; D call uncertain. V shed 5 bases and J shed 8 bases, with 15 bases lying between them. The CDR3 has 12 amino acids. Germline V gene lookup returns CDR1 DFQATT and CDR2 SNEGSKA (reference sequence). The CDR3 nucleotides read TGCAGTGCTTCCCTAGCTCTTTGGGGCTACACCTTC. Its protein is CSASLALWGYTF.

The chain employs TRBV6-1 and TRBJ2-4; possibly TRBD1 for D (7 bases). V was trimmed by 1 base and J by 1 base, leaving 11 bases between them. Germline V CDR1 and CDR2: MNHNS, SASEGT. CDR3 length: 16 amino acids. The CDR3 sequence is CASSEGQGLAKNIQYF. The CDR3 DNA reads as TGTGCCAGCAGTGAAGGACAGGGACTCGCCAAAAACATTCAGTACTTC.

This chain uses TRBV2 with TRBJ2-5, with 11 bases lining up with TRBD2. This CDR3 has 15 amino acids. V was clipped by 4 bases and J by 5 bases; unmatched bases: 6. Per germline, CDR1 SNHLY and CDR2 FYNNEI. This chain's CDR3 is CASSARLAGMETQYF. CDR3 coding DNA: TGTGCCAGCAGTGCGCGACTAGCGGGAATGGAGACCCAGTACTTC. The whole variable domain, remainder taken from reference TRBV2 and TRBJ2-5, is EPEVTQTPSHQVTQMGQEVILRCVPISNHLYFYWYRQILGQKVEFLVSFYNNEISEKSEIFDDQFSVERPDGSNFTLKIRSTKLEDSAMYFCASSARLAGMETQYFGPGTRLLVL.

The table lists this clonotype with a few counts. The rearrangement joins TRBV12-5 to TRBJ1-1; D ambiguous. Germline CDR1 and CDR2: LGHNT and FRNRAP. V was cut by 2 bases and J by 0 bases, with 10 bases left in between. CDR3 size: 15 residues. The CDR3 protein is CASGLNGELNTEAFF. The CDR3 DNA follows: TGTGCTAGTGGTTTGAATGGGGAATTGAACACTGAAGCTTTCTTT.

The chain links TRBV7-6 to TRBJ2-3; tentatively, D is TRBD2 (5 bases). The CDR3 runs 16 residues. Germline CDR1 reads SGHVS; CDR2 reads FNYEAQ. Trimming shortened V by 2 bases and J by 6 bases, and 18 bases separated the two germline ends. In nucleotides, the CDR3 is TGTGCCAGCAGCTTATTTGCGGAGGCCTTTTCTGATACGCAGTATTTT. This translates into CASSLFAEAFSDTQYF.

The CDR3 is CASSLNPQGAHEQYF. The DNA of the CDR3 is TGTGCCAGCAGCTTGAACCCCCAGGGTGCCCACGAGCAGTACTTC. The V call is TRBV5-6, the J call TRBJ2-7; the D gene is possibly TRBD1 (5 bases). The CDR3 runs to 15 residues. Trimming removed 1 base at V and 5 bases at J, with 16 bases between. Germline-derived CDR1 and CDR2 are SGHDT and YYEEEE.

The chain joins TRBV6-2 or TRBV6-3 to TRBJ2-7; TRBD1 matches at 7 bases. The germline CDR1 and CDR2 sequences are MNHEY and SVGEGT. The V segment lost 6 bases and the J segment 0 bases; nucleotides outside the gene matches: 8. The CDR3 extends over 15 amino acids. The chain's CDR3 is CASRHQGVSSYEQYF. DNA of the CDR3: TGTGCCAGCAGACACCAGGGGGTAAGCTCCTACGAGCAGTACTTC.